Below, 17 T cell receptor beta chains from the same sample are listed, as sequenced in a study of graft-versus-host responses after intestinal transplantation. Method: immunoSEQ multiplex PCR; TCRdb's copy keeps in-frame clones and lacks some. The sample has tens of thousands of clones; 90% to 95% are singletons. No antigen has been assigned to these receptors. Sequenced here: unstimulated CD4+ T cells sorted from spleen or lymph node cells, sampled before transplant. The origin of the receptors is a human donor who was the organ donor for an intestinal transplant.

The chain combines TRBV5-1 with TRBJ2-4; D is undetermined. The CDR3 has 15 residues. CDR1 and CDR2 from the germline V gene are SGHRS and YFSETQ. V was pared by 0 bases and J by 8 bases, with 15 bases between. CDR3 loop: CASSLEAGDADIQYF. CDR3 nucleotides: TGCGCCAGCAGCTTGGAGGCTGGCGACGCGGACATTCAGTACTTC.

This sequence joins TRBV29-1 and TRBJ2-5, with 11 nucleotides matching TRBD1. Looked up from germline, CDR1 is SQVTM and CDR2 is ANQGSEA. The CDR3 extends over 13 amino acids. V shed 6 bases and J 4 bases; nucleotides not matched to a gene: 4. Here the CDR3 DNA reads TGCAGCGTGAGGACAGGGGGCGGAGAGACCCAGTACTTC. The encoded protein is CSVRTGGGETQYF. The full variable domain, completed using reference TRBV29-1 and TRBJ2-5, is SAVISQKPSRDICQRGTSLTIQCQVDSQVTMMFWYRQQPGQSLTLIATANQGSEATYESGFVIDKFPISRPNLTFSTLTVSNMSPEDSSIYLCSVRTGGGETQYFGPGTRLLVL.

This clone occurred once. The chain recombines TRBV11-3 with TRBJ2-7, with D unresolved. The CDR3 has 14 amino acids. Trimming took off 1 base at V and 1 base at J, with 8 bases between the two ends. Germline CDR1 reads SGHNT; CDR2 reads YENEEA. The CDR3 sequence is CASSLGGASYEQYF. CDR3 bases: TGTGCCAGCAGCTTAGGGGGTGCGTCCTACGAGCAGTACTTC.

The chain joins TRBV7-3 to TRBJ2-3; 11 positions match TRBD2. Losses at the gene ends were 4 bases for V and 6 bases for J; bases not matched to a gene: 6. The CDR3 runs to 15 residues. Germline CDR1 and CDR2: SGHTA and FQGTGA. The CDR3 sequence: CASSSLAGGPDTQYF. CDR3 bases: TGTGCCAGCAGCTCTTTAGCGGGGGGGCCGGATACGCAGTATTTT. The full variable domain, completed using reference TRBV7-3 and TRBJ2-3, is GAGVSQTPSNKVTEKGKYVELRCDPISGHTALYWYRQSLGQGPEFLIYFQGTGAADDSGLPNDRFFAVRPEGSVSTLKIQRTERGDSAVYLCASSSLAGGPDTQYFGPGTRLTVL.

The rearrangement joins TRBV14 to TRBJ2-5; no clear D gene. Germline V lookup: CDR1 SGHDN, CDR2 FVKESK. CDR3 size: 15 residues. Trimming took 5 bases from V and 3 from J, leaving 16 bases between them. The CDR3 loop reads CASSFLGYGEETQYF. In nucleotides, the CDR3 is TGTGCCAGCAGCTTTTTAGGGTATGGGGAAGAGACCCAGTACTTC.

The chain combines TRBV7-2 with TRBJ2-7, with 10 bases aligning to TRBD2. With 2 bases clipped from V and 4 bases from J, the junction kept 2 bases outside the gene matches. The germline gives CDR1 SGHTA, CDR2 FQGNSA. The CDR3 length is 14 residues. The CDR3 spells CASSLSGGAYEQYF. The CDR3 bases are TGTGCCAGCAGCTTAAGCGGGGGGGCATACGAGCAGTACTTC. The full variable domain, its missing parts supplied by reference TRBV7-2 and TRBJ2-7, is GAGVSQSPSNKVTEKGKDVELRCDPISGHTALYWYRQSLGQGLEFLIYFQGNSAPDKSGLPSDRFSAERTGGSVSTLTIQRTQQEDSAVYLCASSLSGGAYEQYFGPGTRLTVT.

This chain links TRBV4-3 with TRBJ1-2; D is unclear. The CDR3 extends over 13 amino acids. Germline CDR1 is LGHNA and CDR2 is YSLEER. Trimming removed 0 bases from V and 4 bases from J, with 6 bases in between. Written as DNA, the CDR3 is TGCGCCAGCAGCCAAGATGTCGGCTATGGCTACACCTTC. This codes for CASSQDVGYGYTF.

This chain connects TRBV10-2 to TRBJ1-1; no clear D gene. Germline CDR1 is WSHSY and CDR2 is SAAADI. Deletions cut 3 bases from V and 5 bases from J, with 16 bases between. The CDR3 runs to 15 residues. The CDR3 protein is CASSEAQTGGTEAFF. DNA of the CDR3: TGCGCCAGCAGTGAAGCCCAAACTGGCGGGACTGAAGCTTTCTTT.

The J gene is TRBJ2-7, the V gene TRBV6-6; the D is unclear. Germline values: CDR1 MNHNY, CDR2 SVGAGI (reference sequence). V was shortened by 5 bases and J by 3 bases, with 11 bases between the two germline ends. The CDR3 contains 13 residues. In DNA form, the CDR3 reads TGTGCCAGCAGTCCGCGGTCTTTCTACGAGCAGTACTTC. Encoded protein: CASSPRSFYEQYF.

This chain joins TRBV4-1 and TRBJ1-2; D is unresolved. CDR1 MGHRA and CDR2 YSYEKL come from the germline V gene. The CDR3 runs 12 residues. Trimming left V 2 bases short and J 8 bases short, with 9 bases between. The CDR3 bases are TGCGCCAGCAGCCAACTGGGGTTGGGCTACACCTTC. This translates into CASSQLGLGYTF.

The rearrangement uses TRBV6-1 and TRBJ2-7; tentatively, D is TRBD1 (7 bases). Trimming took 3 bases from V and 2 from J, leaving 17 bases between them. Germline values: CDR1 MNHNS, CDR2 SASEGT. The CDR3 consists of 16 residues. CDR3 sequence: CASSEPNRGLTYEQYF. Written as DNA, the CDR3 is TGTGCCAGCAGTGAGCCTAACAGGGGACTCACCTACGAGCAGTACTTC.

This CDR3 reads CASSEVPRVAGNTIYF. In nucleotides, the CDR3 is TGTGCCAGCAGTGAAGTCCCCAGGGTGGCTGGAAACACCATATATTTT. This chain uses TRBV6-1 with TRBJ1-3; TRBD1 might be the D (5 bases). Germline V gene data show CDR1 as MNHNS and CDR2 as SASEGT. V was trimmed by 1 base and J by 2 bases, leaving 12 bases between them. The CDR3 length is 16 residues.

The chain couples TRBV7-9 to TRBJ1-6; 11 bases match TRBD1. The CDR3 has 16 residues. With 1 base clipped from V and 10 bases from J, the junction kept 6 bases outside the gene matches. Germline V gene lookup returns CDR1 SEHNR and CDR2 FQNEAQ (reference sequence). The CDR3 sequence is CASSLDGTGGHSPLHF. DNA for the CDR3: TGTGCCAGCAGCTTAGACGGGACAGGGGGTCACTCACCCCTCCACTTT.

This rearrangement joins TRBV4-3 to TRBJ2-3; maybe TRBD1 (5 bases). This CDR3 contains 15 residues. Trimming shortened V by 4 bases and J by 0 bases, and 11 bases separated the two germline ends. CDR1 and CDR2 (germline): LGHNA, YSLEER. DNA of the CDR3: TGCGCCAGCAGCCCTGGCAGGGCAAGCACAGATACGCAGTATTTT. It yields the protein CASSPGRASTDTQYF.

J is TRBJ1-5 and V is TRBV10-2, with 10 bases lining up with TRBD1. The CDR3 is made up of 13 amino acids. Per the germline V gene, CDR1 is WSHSY and CDR2 is SAAADI. Trimming removed 10 bases from V and 6 bases from J; junction bases left unmatched: 6. DNA for the CDR3: TGCGCCACTGGGGGACAGGGGAGTCAGCCCCAGCATTTT. Amino acid sequence: CATGGQGSQPQHF.

The chain employs TRBV7-2 and TRBJ1-1; 10 bases line up with TRBD1. The CDR3 has 16 residues. Germline V gene lookup returns CDR1 SGHTA and CDR2 FQGNSA. V trimming: 5 bases; J trimming: 5 bases; junction bases outside the gene matches: 11. CDR3 amino acids: CASSLPPDRGGTEAFF. CDR3 bases: TGTGCCAGCAGCCTCCCGCCGGACAGGGGGGGGACTGAAGCTTTCTTT.

The chain combines TRBV18 with TRBJ2-1, with 9 bases fitting TRBD1. V trimming: 3 bases; J trimming: 2 bases; junction bases outside the gene matches: 2. CDR3 length: 15 amino acids. Germline V gives CDR1 KGHSH, CDR2 LQKENI. In nucleotides, the CDR3 is TGTGCCAGCTCACCCGGGACAGGGCCCTACAATGAGCAGTTCTTC. Protein product: CASSPGTGPYNEQFF.